This T cell receptor (beta chain) derives from a study of T cells in Graves' hyperthyroidism and ophthalmopathy. Findings and limits, study-wide: Blood also showed most of the thyroid clonotypes that were expanded above 0.001. Ophthalmopathy prediction by the model preceded onset by a median approximately six months.

This CDR3 is built from 14 residues. V lost 6 bases and J lost 4, with 16 bases in between. This clonotype has a count of ten or more. Its antigen is undetermined. RNA transcripts served as the template for amplifying TCR beta CDR3 regions. The TCR CDR3 was amplified in a first-round RT-PCR using the HTBI primer set. TCRdb called the multiplex PCR reads again in MiXCR, with one record for every CDR3 protein. The sample comprises 550,000 to 600,000 distinct CDR3 sequences, over 12% of which are singletons, and more than 6% rests with the top ten. The sequenced sample was blood. This clonotype was obtained from a woman aged 18-29 years with Graves' ophthalmopathy. The gene calls are TRBV12-3 or TRBV12-4 and TRBJ2-7; D is unresolved. CDR3 DNA: TGTGCCAGCAGGCACCCAGCGAAAGGTTACGAGCAGTACTTC. Its protein product is CASRHPAKGYEQYF.